The rows below give T cell receptor beta chains drawn from one sample of a study of blood T cell repertoires in COVID-19. The protocol was immunoSEQ multiplex PCR, while the TCRdb copy is restricted to in-frame clones and leaves out a portion. This sample has some 57,000 clones, with almost 90% found just once. The sample was peripheral blood. Source of these receptors: a man in his 60s with active COVID-19. Each CDR3 is given with its conserved first and last residue. A D gene is named only where the DNA matches it firmly. The size field is filled for only some rows; it gives once, few, many or a size class.

CASSQSGTNQETQYF	TGTGCCAGCAGTCAAAGCGGGACTAACCAAGAGACCCAGTACTTC	TRBV6-2/TRBV6-3	NA	TRBD2	TRBJ2-5
CASRDSTGGNSPLHF	TGCGCCAGCAGGGACTCAACGGGAGGGAATTCACCCCTCCACTTT	TRBV10-2	NA	NA	TRBJ1-6
CASSVSSDLGGYTF	TGTGCCAGCAGCGTAAGCTCTGACTTAGGTGGCTACACCTTC	TRBV9	NA	NA	TRBJ1-2
CASSVRTSANTGELFF	TGTGCCAGCAGCGTAAGAACTAGCGCGAACACCGGGGAGCTGTTTTTT	TRBV9	NA	TRBD2	TRBJ2-2
CASGHDMGHDEQFF	TGTGCCAGCGGACATGACATGGGCCACGATGAGCAGTTCTTC	TRBV6-5	NA	NA	TRBJ2-1
CASSKVPGDGTRETQYF	TGTGCCAGCAGCAAAGTTCCTGGGGACGGGACTAGAGAGACCCAGTACTTC	TRBV21-1	once	NA	TRBJ2-5
CASSYSPKSSGNTIYF	TGTGCCAGCAGTTACTCACCGAAGAGCTCTGGAAACACCATATATTTT	TRBV6-5	NA	NA	TRBJ1-3
CASRGGQPQHF	TGTGCCAGCAGGGGAGGTCAGCCCCAGCATTTT	TRBV2	NA	NA	TRBJ1-5
CASSPSPGGTDTQYF	TGCGCCAGCAGCCCGTCCCCGGGGGGCACAGATACGCAGTATTTT	TRBV4-1	NA	NA	TRBJ2-3
CASSPPGLLRDNEQFF	TGTGCCAGCTCGCCTCCGGGACTCCTCAGGGACAATGAGCAGTTCTTC	TRBV18	NA	NA	TRBJ2-1
CASRPGQGINEQYF	TGCGCCAGCAGACCGGGACAGGGTATCAACGAGCAGTACTTC	TRBV5-1	few	TRBD1	TRBJ2-7
CASSLVALATNEQFF	TGTGCCAGCAGCTTAGTGGCACTAGCGACGAATGAGCAGTTCTTC	TRBV7-2	NA	TRBD2	TRBJ2-1
CASSPGQGFGELFF	TGTGCCAGCAGCCCGGGACAGGGGTTCGGGGAGCTGTTTTTT	TRBV3-1/TRBV3-2	NA	TRBD1	TRBJ2-2
CASSPVGGLDEQFF	TGCGCCAGCAGTCCTGTCGGGGGGTTGGATGAGCAGTTCTTC	TRBV5-1	NA	TRBD2	TRBJ2-1
CASSLSRGRGETQYF	TGTGCCAGCAGCTTAAGCCGGGGTCGTGGGGAGACCCAGTACTTC	TRBV11-2	NA	NA	TRBJ2-5
CASRTFEGAYEQYF	TGTGCCAGCAGGACCTTCGAGGGAGCCTACGAGCAGTACTTC	TRBV28	NA	NA	TRBJ2-7
CASSRDSYGYTF	TGTGCCAGCAGCCGGGACAGCTATGGCTACACCTTC	TRBV7-9	NA	TRBD1	TRBJ1-2
CASSPGGMNTEAFF	TGTGCCAGCAGCCCAGGGGGGATGAACACTGAAGCTTTCTTT	TRBV9	NA	TRBD1	TRBJ1-1